The T cell receptor (beta chain) under discussion was sequenced for a study of T cells after yellow fever vaccination. Of note for this clonotype: Its specificity is not known.

Notes on the study in general: Primary-vaccination clones mostly resurfaced post-booster (approximately 96% CD4, more than 85% CD8).

TCRdb analysed the 5' RACE reads with MiXCR anew, one entry per CDR3 protein. Of fewer than 350,000 distinct CDR3 sequences in the sample, 8.7% were seen once. CDR3 size: 12 residues. Per germline, CDR1 MNHEY and CDR2 SVGAGI. Trimming cost V 6 bases and J 5 bases, with 11 bases left between them. This clonotype was sampled from a man between 18 and 29 years old who received the YFV17D yellow fever vaccine. This sample comprised PBMCs, obtained on the day of the first yellow fever vaccination. This chain joins TRBV6-5 and TRBJ2-7; D might be TRBD1 (5 bases). CDR3 sequence reads: CASSITGDEQYF. DNA of the CDR3: TGTGCCAGCAGCATCACAGGAGACGAGCAGTACTTC.